These T cell receptor beta chains were read from a single sample in a study of shared clonotypes between healthy human individuals. Sequencing used immunoSEQ multiplex PCR; TCRdb keeps in-frame clones, though not all of them. The sample includes about 600,000 clones, 95% to 98% of them seen just once. Material for sequencing was naive CD4+ T cells sorted from blood. These receptors all come from a woman aged 25 to 45 in good health. Each CDR3 is given with its conserved first and last residue. The D gene is left open where the match is weak. A row's size may be missing; if present it is once, few, many or a size class.

clone_size: -
d_call: TRBD2
v_call: TRBV27
j_call: TRBJ2-2
cdr3_nt: TGTGCCAGCAGTTCCGCTAGCGGGAGAGGGACCGGGGAGCTGTTTTTT
cdr3_aa: CASSSASGRGTGELFF

clone_size: -
d_call: -
v_call: TRBV18
j_call: TRBJ2-1
cdr3_nt: TGTGCCAGCTCCTACCGGGCCCTGGGGGAGAATGAGCAGTTCTTC
cdr3_aa: CASSYRALGENEQFF

clone_size: -
d_call: TRBD2
v_call: TRBV9
j_call: TRBJ2-7
cdr3_nt: TGTGCCAGCAGCCCGAGGACTAGCGGGGCCTACGAGCAGTACTTC
cdr3_aa: CASSPRTSGAYEQYF

clone_size: -
d_call: -
v_call: TRBV4-2
j_call: TRBJ2-2
cdr3_nt: TGTGCCAGCAGCCAGCAAAGATGGGTGGGTACGGGTAACACCGGGGAGCTGTTTTTT
cdr3_aa: CASSQQRWVGTGNTGELFF

clone_size: -
d_call: TRBD1
v_call: TRBV2
j_call: TRBJ1-5
cdr3_nt: TGTGCCAGCAGGTCCAACAGGGGTGTGGGTCAGCCCCAGCATTTT
cdr3_aa: CASRSNRGVGQPQHF

clone_size: -
d_call: -
v_call: TRBV7-9
j_call: TRBJ1-1
cdr3_nt: TGTGCCAGCAGCTCGTACGATGGGGAGAACACTGAAGCTTTCTTT
cdr3_aa: CASSSYDGENTEAFF

clone_size: -
d_call: -
v_call: TRBV4-2
j_call: TRBJ1-5
cdr3_nt: TGTGCCAGCAGCTTGGGTCTAGAGATAAATCAGCCCCAGCATTTT
cdr3_aa: CASSLGLEINQPQHF

clone_size: -
d_call: TRBD1
v_call: TRBV7-9
j_call: TRBJ2-7
cdr3_nt: TGTGCCAGCAGCCGCCAGGGGGCTCGCGACGAGCAGTACTTC
cdr3_aa: CASSRQGARDEQYF

clone_size: -
d_call: -
v_call: TRBV5-6
j_call: TRBJ2-7
cdr3_nt: TGTGCCAGCAGCTTCCGGCAGTTCGACTACGAGCAGTACTTC
cdr3_aa: CASSFRQFDYEQYF

clone_size: -
d_call: -
v_call: TRBV19
j_call: TRBJ1-1
cdr3_nt: TGTGCCAGTACCCTGCTCGAAGGACGGGGGAACACTGAAGCTTTCTTT
cdr3_aa: CASTLLEGRGNTEAFF

clone_size: -
d_call: TRBD1
v_call: TRBV6-5
j_call: TRBJ2-2
cdr3_nt: TGTGCCAGCAGAAGACAGGGGCCCGGGGAGCTGTTTTTT
cdr3_aa: CASRRQGPGELFF

clone_size: -
d_call: -
v_call: TRBV6-4
j_call: TRBJ1-2
cdr3_nt: TGTGCCAGCAGTGACTCCGGGAGGGGCTATGGCTACACCTTC
cdr3_aa: CASSDSGRGYGYTF

clone_size: -
d_call: -
v_call: TRBV5-6
j_call: TRBJ1-1
cdr3_nt: TGTGCCAGCAGCTTGTTTCCTATGAACACTGAAGCTTTCTTT
cdr3_aa: CASSLFPMNTEAFF

clone_size: -
d_call: TRBD2
v_call: TRBV7-9
j_call: TRBJ2-1
cdr3_nt: TGTGCCAGCAGCTTAGAACTAGCGGGAGTTGGAGATGAGCAGTTCTTC
cdr3_aa: CASSLELAGVGDEQFF

clone_size: -
d_call: TRBD2
v_call: TRBV2
j_call: TRBJ2-5
cdr3_nt: TGTGCCAGCAACTTAGCGGGACTGGGAGAGACCCAGTACTTC
cdr3_aa: CASNLAGLGETQYF

clone_size: -
d_call: -
v_call: TRBV27
j_call: TRBJ2-7
cdr3_nt: TGTGCCAGCCGACCGTTGGGTCGCCTCGCCTACGAGCAGTACTTC
cdr3_aa: CASRPLGRLAYEQYF

clone_size: -
d_call: -
v_call: TRBV18
j_call: TRBJ1-1
cdr3_nt: TGTGCCAGCTCACCATACGGGGAAAGGAACACTGAAGCTTTCTTT
cdr3_aa: CASSPYGERNTEAFF

clone_size: -
d_call: -
v_call: TRBV5-1
j_call: TRBJ2-5
cdr3_nt: TGCGCCAGCAGCTATGCGGGTGGCCAAGAGACCCAGTACTTC
cdr3_aa: CASSYAGGQETQYF

clone_size: -
d_call: TRBD2
v_call: TRBV10-3
j_call: TRBJ2-5
cdr3_nt: TGTGCCACGCGCGCACGGGGGGTTCCCGAAGAGACCCAGTACTTC
cdr3_aa: CATRARGVPEETQYF

clone_size: -
d_call: TRBD1
v_call: TRBV5-1
j_call: TRBJ2-7
cdr3_nt: TGCGCCAGCAGCCCGGACCCCGGGGGGACAGGGTCCTACGAGCAGTACTTC
cdr3_aa: CASSPDPGGTGSYEQYF

clone_size: once
d_call: -
v_call: TRBV28
j_call: TRBJ2-1
cdr3_nt: TGTGCCAGCAGGCTTGTACAGGGATTTGGAGATGAGCAGTTCTTC
cdr3_aa: CASRLVQGFGDEQFF

clone_size: -
d_call: TRBD2
v_call: TRBV7-6
j_call: TRBJ2-7
cdr3_nt: TGTGCCAGCAGCTTAGGAGCGGGAGTAGGCGAGCAGTACTTC
cdr3_aa: CASSLGAGVGEQYF